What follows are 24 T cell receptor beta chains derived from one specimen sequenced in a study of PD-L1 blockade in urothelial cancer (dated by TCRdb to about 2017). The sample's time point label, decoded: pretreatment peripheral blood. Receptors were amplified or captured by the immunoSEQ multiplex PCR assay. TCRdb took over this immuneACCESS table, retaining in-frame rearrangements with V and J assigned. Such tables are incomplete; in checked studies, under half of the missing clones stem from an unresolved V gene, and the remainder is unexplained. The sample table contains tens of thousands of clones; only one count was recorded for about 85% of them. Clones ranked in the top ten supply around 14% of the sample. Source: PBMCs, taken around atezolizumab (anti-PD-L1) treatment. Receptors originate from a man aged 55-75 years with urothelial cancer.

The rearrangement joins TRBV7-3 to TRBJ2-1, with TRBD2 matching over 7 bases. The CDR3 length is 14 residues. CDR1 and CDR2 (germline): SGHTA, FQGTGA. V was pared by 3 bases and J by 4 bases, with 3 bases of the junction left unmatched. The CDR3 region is CASSFAGEYNEQFF. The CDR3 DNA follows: TGTGCCAGCAGCTTCGCGGGGGAGTACAATGAGCAGTTCTTC. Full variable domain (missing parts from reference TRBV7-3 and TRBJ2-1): GAGVSQTPSNKVTEKGKYVELRCDPISGHTALYWYRQSLGQGPEFLIYFQGTGAADDSGLPNDRFFAVRPEGSVSTLKIQRTERGDSAVYLCASSFAGEYNEQFFGPGTRLTVL.

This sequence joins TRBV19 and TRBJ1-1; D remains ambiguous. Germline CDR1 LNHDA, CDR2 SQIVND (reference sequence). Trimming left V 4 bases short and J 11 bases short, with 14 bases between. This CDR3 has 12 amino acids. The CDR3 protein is CASSTAYTGAFF. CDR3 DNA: TGTGCCAGTAGTACCGCCTACACGGGGGCTTTCTTT.

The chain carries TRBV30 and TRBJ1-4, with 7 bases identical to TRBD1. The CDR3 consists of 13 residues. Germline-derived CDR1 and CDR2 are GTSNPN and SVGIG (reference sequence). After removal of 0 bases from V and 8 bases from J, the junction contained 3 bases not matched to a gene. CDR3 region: CAWSVQGNEKLFF. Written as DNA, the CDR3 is TGTGCCTGGAGTGTACAGGGGAACGAAAAACTGTTTTTT.

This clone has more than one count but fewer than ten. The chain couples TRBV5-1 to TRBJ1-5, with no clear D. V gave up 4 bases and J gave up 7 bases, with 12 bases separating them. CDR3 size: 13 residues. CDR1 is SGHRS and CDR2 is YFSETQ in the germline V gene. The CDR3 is CASSISNGQPQHF. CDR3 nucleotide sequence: TGCGCCAGCAGCATTTCCAACGGGCAGCCCCAGCATTTT.

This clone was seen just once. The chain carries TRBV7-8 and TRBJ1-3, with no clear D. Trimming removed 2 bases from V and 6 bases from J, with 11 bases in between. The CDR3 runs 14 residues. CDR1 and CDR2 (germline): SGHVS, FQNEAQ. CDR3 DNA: TGTGCCAGCAGCTTATTACAGTCGGCAAACACCATATATTTT. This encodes CASSLLQSANTIYF.

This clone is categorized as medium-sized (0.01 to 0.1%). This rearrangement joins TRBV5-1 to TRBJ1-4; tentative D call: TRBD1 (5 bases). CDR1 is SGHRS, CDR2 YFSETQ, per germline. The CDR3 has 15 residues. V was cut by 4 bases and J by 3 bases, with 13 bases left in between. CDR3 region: CASSGQRDSNEKLFF. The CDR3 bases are TGCGCCAGCAGCGGCCAACGGGACTCTAATGAAAAACTGTTTTTT.

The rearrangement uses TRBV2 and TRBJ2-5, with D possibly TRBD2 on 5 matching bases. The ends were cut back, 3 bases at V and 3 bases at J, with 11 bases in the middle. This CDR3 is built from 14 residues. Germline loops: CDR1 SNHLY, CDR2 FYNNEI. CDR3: CASSDRRTEETQYF. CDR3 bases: TGTGCCAGCAGTGACCGGCGGACTGAAGAGACCCAGTACTTC.

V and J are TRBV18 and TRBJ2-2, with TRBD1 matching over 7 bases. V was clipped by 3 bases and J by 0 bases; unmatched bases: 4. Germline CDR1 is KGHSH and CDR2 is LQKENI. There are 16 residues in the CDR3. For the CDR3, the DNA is TGTGCCAGCTCACCGACAGGGATTGCGAACACCGGGGAGCTGTTTTTT. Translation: CASSPTGIANTGELFF.

For the CDR3, the DNA is TGCGCCAGCAAGCAAGATGCAACTAATGAAAAACTGTTTTTT. It codes for CASKQDATNEKLFF. The rearrangement uses TRBV5-1 and TRBJ1-4; D call uncertain. CDR3 length: 14 residues. Trimming left V 6 bases short and J 0 bases short, with 9 bases between. CDR1 is SGHRS and CDR2 is YFSETQ in the germline V gene.

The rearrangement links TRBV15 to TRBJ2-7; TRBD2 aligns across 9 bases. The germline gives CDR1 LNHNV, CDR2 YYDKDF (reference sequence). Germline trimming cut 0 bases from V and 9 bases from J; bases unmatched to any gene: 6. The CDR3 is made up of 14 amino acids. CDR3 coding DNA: TGTGCCACCAGCAGAGATAACCTAGCGGGACGGCAGTACTTC. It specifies CATSRDNLAGRQYF.

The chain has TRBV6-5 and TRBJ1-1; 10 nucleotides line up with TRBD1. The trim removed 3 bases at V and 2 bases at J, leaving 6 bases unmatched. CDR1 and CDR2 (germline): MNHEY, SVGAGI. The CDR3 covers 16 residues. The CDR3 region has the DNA TGTGCCAGCAGTTATGGACAGGGGGGAGGAAACACTGAAGCTTTCTTT. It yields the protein CASSYGQGGGNTEAFF.

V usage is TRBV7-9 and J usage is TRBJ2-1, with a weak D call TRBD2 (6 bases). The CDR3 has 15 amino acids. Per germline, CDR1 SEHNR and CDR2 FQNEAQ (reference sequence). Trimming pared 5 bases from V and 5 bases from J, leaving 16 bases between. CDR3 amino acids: CASSQRASENNEQFF. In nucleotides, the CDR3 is TGTGCCAGCAGCCAGCGGGCTAGCGAAAACAATGAGCAGTTCTTC.

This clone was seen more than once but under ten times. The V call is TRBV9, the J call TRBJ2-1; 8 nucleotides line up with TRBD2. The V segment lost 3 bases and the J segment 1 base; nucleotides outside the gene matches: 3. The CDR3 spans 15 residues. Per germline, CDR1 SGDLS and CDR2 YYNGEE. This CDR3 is CASSAGGGSYNEQFF. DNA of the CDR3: TGTGCCAGCAGCGCCGGGGGGGGGTCCTACAATGAGCAGTTCTTC.

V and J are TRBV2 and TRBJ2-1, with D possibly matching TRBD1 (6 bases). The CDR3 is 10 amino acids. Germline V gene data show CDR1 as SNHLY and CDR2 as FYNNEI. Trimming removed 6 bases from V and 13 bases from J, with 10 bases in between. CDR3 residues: CASRLGQQFF. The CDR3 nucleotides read TGTGCCAGCAGGTTGGGACAACAGTTCTTC.

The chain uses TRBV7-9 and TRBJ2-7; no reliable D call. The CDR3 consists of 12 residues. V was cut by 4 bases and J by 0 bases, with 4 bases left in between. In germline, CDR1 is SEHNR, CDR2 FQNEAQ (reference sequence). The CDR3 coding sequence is TGTGCCAGCAGCTCCAGCTCCTACGAGCAGTACTTC. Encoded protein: CASSSSSYEQYF.

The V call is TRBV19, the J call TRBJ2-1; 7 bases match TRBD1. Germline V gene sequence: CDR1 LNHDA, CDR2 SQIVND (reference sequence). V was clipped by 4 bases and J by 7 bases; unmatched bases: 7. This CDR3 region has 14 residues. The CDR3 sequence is CASSTLGTENEQFF. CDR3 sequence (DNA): TGTGCCAGTAGTACCCTCGGGACAGAGAATGAGCAGTTCTTC.

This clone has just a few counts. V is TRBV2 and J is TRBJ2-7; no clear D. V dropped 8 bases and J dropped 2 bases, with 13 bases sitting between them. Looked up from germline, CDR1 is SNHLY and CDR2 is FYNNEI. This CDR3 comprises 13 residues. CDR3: CASSREFPYEQYF. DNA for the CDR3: TGTGCCAGCTCGCGAGAGTTTCCCTACGAGCAGTACTTC.

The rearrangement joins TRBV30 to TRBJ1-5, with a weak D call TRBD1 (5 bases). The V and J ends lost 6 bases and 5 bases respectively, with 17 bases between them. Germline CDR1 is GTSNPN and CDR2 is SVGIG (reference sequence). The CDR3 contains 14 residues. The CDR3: CACGGLYPHQPQHF. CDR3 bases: TGTGCCTGTGGGGGGTTATACCCCCATCAGCCCCAGCATTTT.

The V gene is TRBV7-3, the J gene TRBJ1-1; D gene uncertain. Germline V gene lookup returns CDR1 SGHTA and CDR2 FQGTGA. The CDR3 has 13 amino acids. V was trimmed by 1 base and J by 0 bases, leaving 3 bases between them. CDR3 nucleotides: TGTGCCAGCAGCTTAAGGCTGAACACTGAAGCTTTCTTT. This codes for CASSLRLNTEAFF.

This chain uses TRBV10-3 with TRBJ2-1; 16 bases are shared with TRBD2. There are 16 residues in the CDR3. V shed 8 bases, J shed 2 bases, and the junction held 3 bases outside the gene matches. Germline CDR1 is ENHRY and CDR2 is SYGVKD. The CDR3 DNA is TGTGCCATCGGGACTAGCGGGAGGGCCACCTACAATGAGCAGTTCTTC. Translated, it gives CAIGTSGRATYNEQFF.

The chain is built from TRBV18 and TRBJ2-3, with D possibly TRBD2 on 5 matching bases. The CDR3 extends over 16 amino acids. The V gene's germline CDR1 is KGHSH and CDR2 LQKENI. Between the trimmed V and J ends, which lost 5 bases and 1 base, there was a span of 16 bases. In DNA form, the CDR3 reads TGTGCCAGCTCATTCCTGGACTCATCTGGCACAGATACGCAGTATTTT. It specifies CASSFLDSSGTDTQYF.

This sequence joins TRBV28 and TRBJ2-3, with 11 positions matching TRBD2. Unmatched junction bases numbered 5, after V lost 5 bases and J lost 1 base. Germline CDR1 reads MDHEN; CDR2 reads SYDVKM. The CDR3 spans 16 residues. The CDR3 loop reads CASSPVAGGGTDTQYF. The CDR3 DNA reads TGTGCCAGCAGTCCCGTAGCGGGAGGGGGCACAGATACGCAGTATTTT.

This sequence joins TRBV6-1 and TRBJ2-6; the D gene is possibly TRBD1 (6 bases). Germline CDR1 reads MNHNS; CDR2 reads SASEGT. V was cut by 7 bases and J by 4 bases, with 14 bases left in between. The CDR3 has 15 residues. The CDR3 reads CASMFQGTGANVLTF. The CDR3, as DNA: TGTGCCAGCATGTTCCAGGGGACCGGGGCCAACGTCCTGACTTTC.

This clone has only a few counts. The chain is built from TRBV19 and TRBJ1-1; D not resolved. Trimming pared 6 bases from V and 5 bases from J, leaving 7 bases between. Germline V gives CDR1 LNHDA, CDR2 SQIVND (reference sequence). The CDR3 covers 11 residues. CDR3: CASRAGTEAFF. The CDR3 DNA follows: TGTGCCAGTAGGGCTGGTACTGAAGCTTTCTTT.